A selection of T cell receptor beta chains follows, all from one sample in a study of post-analysis software for immune sequencing data. MiXCR, applied by TCRdb to the PCR reads, yields one record per CDR3 protein. The sample includes around 710,000 distinct CDR3 sequences, about 43% of them seen just once. Sequencing was performed on blood. The receptors derive from a girl between 10 and 17 years old with multiple sclerosis. The CDR3 runs from the conserved cysteine through the conserved F or W. D genes are given only for firm matches. The size field is filled for only some rows; it gives once, few, many or a size class.

d_call: NA
clone_size: few
j_call: TRBJ2-7
v_call: TRBV29-1
cdr3_aa: CSVSSDIAYEQYF
cdr3_nt: TGCAGCGTGTCGTCGGATATAGCCTACGAGCAGTACTTC

d_call: NA
clone_size: few
j_call: TRBJ2-7
v_call: TRBV29-1
cdr3_aa: CSVERARGEQYF
cdr3_nt: TGCAGCGTTGAGCGGGCCCGAGGGGAGCAGTACTTC

d_call: NA
clone_size: few
j_call: TRBJ2-7
v_call: TRBV7-8
cdr3_aa: CASSMTDGAYEQYF
cdr3_nt: TGTGCCAGCAGCATGACAGACGGTGCCTACGAGCAGTACTTC

d_call: NA
clone_size: NA
j_call: TRBJ2-1
v_call: TRBV7-2
cdr3_aa: CASSLDHGSGTNEQFF
cdr3_nt: TGTGCCAGCAGCCTCGATCATGGAAGCGGGACAAATGAGCAGTTCTTC

d_call: TRBD2
clone_size: NA
j_call: TRBJ2-5
v_call: TRBV2
cdr3_aa: CASSDLRLAGEGETQYF
cdr3_nt: TGTGCCAGCAGCGATCTCCGACTAGCGGGAGAAGGGGAGACCCAGTACTTC

d_call: NA
clone_size: once
j_call: TRBJ2-3
v_call: TRBV12-3/TRBV12-4
cdr3_aa: CASSTTGTDTQYF
cdr3_nt: TGTGCCAGCAGCACGACAGGCACAGATACGCAGTATTTT

d_call: TRBD1
clone_size: NA
j_call: TRBJ2-1
v_call: TRBV7-9
cdr3_aa: CASSSNRGVAYNEQFF
cdr3_nt: TGTGCCAGCAGCTCGAACAGGGGGGTCGCCTACAATGAGCAGTTCTTC

d_call: NA
clone_size: NA
j_call: TRBJ2-3
v_call: TRBV25-1
cdr3_aa: CASSEYFGLSTDTQYF
cdr3_nt: TGTGCCAGCAGTGAATATTTCGGACTAAGCACAGATACGCAGTATTTT

d_call: NA
clone_size: few
j_call: TRBJ2-7
v_call: TRBV10-3
cdr3_aa: CAISESAGQGLHEQYF
cdr3_nt: TGTGCCATCAGTGAGTCAGCAGGGCAGGGGCTCCACGAGCAGTACTTC

d_call: TRBD2
clone_size: NA
j_call: TRBJ2-4
v_call: TRBV29-1
cdr3_aa: CSVGLAGVYERYF
cdr3_nt: TGCAGCGTCGGACTAGCGGGAGTCTACGAGCGGTACTTC

d_call: NA
clone_size: NA
j_call: TRBJ2-7
v_call: TRBV12-3/TRBV12-4
cdr3_aa: CASSRRGGQYF
cdr3_nt: TGTGCCAGCAGCCGTCGGGGAGGGCAGTACTTC

d_call: TRBD2
clone_size: NA
j_call: TRBJ2-7
v_call: TRBV28
cdr3_aa: CASSSAGVWYF
cdr3_nt: TGTGCCAGCAGTTCGGCGGGAGTATGGTACTTC

d_call: NA
clone_size: NA
j_call: TRBJ2-5
v_call: TRBV7-9
cdr3_aa: CASSLGDWETQYF
cdr3_nt: TGTGCCAGCAGCTTAGGGGATTGGGAGACCCAGTACTTC

d_call: TRBD1
clone_size: NA
j_call: TRBJ2-7
v_call: TRBV27
cdr3_aa: CASSYRTGYQYEQYF
cdr3_nt: TGTGCCAGCAGTTACCGGACAGGTTACCAATACGAGCAGTACTTC

d_call: TRBD1
clone_size: few
j_call: TRBJ2-4
v_call: TRBV6-1
cdr3_aa: CASSPKFDRGLAKNIQYF
cdr3_nt: TGTGCCAGCAGCCCCAAATTTGACAGGGGTCTAGCCAAAAACATTCAGTACTTC

d_call: NA
clone_size: NA
j_call: TRBJ1-1
v_call: TRBV12-3/TRBV12-4
cdr3_aa: CASSLSGSTEAFF
cdr3_nt: TGTGCCAGCAGTTTAAGCGGGAGCACTGAAGCTTTCTTT

d_call: NA
clone_size: few
j_call: TRBJ1-1
v_call: TRBV29-1
cdr3_aa: CSVDTRSQENTEAFF
cdr3_nt: TGCAGCGTTGACACCCGGAGCCAAGAGAACACTGAAGCTTTCTTT

d_call: TRBD1
clone_size: NA
j_call: TRBJ1-2
v_call: TRBV7-2
cdr3_aa: CASSLAGTGVGFYGYTF
cdr3_nt: TGTGCCAGCAGCTTAGCCGGGACAGGGGTTGGCTTTTATGGCTACACCTTC

d_call: NA
clone_size: NA
j_call: TRBJ2-6
v_call: TRBV29-1
cdr3_aa: CNVSGAGANVLTF
cdr3_nt: TGCAACGTTTCGGGGGCTGGGGCCAACGTCCTGACTTTC

d_call: TRBD2
clone_size: NA
j_call: TRBJ2-1
v_call: TRBV3-1
cdr3_aa: CASSQVSGGPTGEQFF
cdr3_nt: TGTGCCAGCAGCCAAGTCTCGGGAGGGCCTACCGGTGAGCAGTTCTTC

d_call: NA
clone_size: few
j_call: TRBJ2-4
v_call: TRBV21-1
cdr3_aa: CASSTERTGATKNIQYF
cdr3_nt: TGTGCCAGCAGTACCGAAAGGACAGGCGCCACCAAAAACATTCAGTACTTC

d_call: NA
clone_size: NA
j_call: TRBJ1-2
v_call: TRBV15
cdr3_aa: CATSRDSSAKYGYTF
cdr3_nt: TGTGCCACCAGCAGAGATTCCTCAGCGAAGTATGGCTACACCTTC

d_call: TRBD1
clone_size: NA
j_call: TRBJ2-5
v_call: TRBV7-2
cdr3_aa: CASSSDRGGETQYF
cdr3_nt: TGTGCCAGCAGCTCAGACAGGGGTGGAGAGACCCAGTACTTC

d_call: TRBD1
clone_size: NA
j_call: TRBJ2-7
v_call: TRBV6-2/TRBV6-3
cdr3_aa: CASSYSRDRVYEQYF
cdr3_nt: TGTGCCAGCAGTTACTCGAGGGACAGGGTCTACGAGCAGTACTTC

d_call: NA
clone_size: NA
j_call: TRBJ2-4
v_call: TRBV29-1
cdr3_aa: CSVGAGVSSGNIQYF
cdr3_nt: TGCAGCGTTGGGGCAGGGGTCAGCAGCGGAAACATTCAGTACTTC

d_call: NA
clone_size: NA
j_call: TRBJ2-5
v_call: TRBV12-3/TRBV12-4
cdr3_aa: CASSPSPYQETQYF
cdr3_nt: TGTGCCAGCAGTCCCAGCCCCTACCAAGAGACCCAGTACTTC

d_call: TRBD1
clone_size: many
j_call: TRBJ2-3
v_call: TRBV2
cdr3_aa: CASSEVPGQGGSQYF
cdr3_nt: TGTGCCAGCAGTGAAGTTCCAGGACAGGGGGGATCGCAGTATTTT

d_call: NA
clone_size: NA
j_call: TRBJ2-5
v_call: TRBV20-1
cdr3_aa: CSARDISPLETQYF
cdr3_nt: TGCAGTGCTAGAGATATTAGTCCTTTAGAGACCCAGTACTTC

d_call: NA
clone_size: NA
j_call: TRBJ2-4
v_call: TRBV6-6
cdr3_aa: CASNNQGSRSGYF
cdr3_nt: TGTGCCAGCAATAACCAGGGAAGTCGGAGCGGGTACTTC

d_call: TRBD2
clone_size: NA
j_call: TRBJ2-3
v_call: TRBV7-9
cdr3_aa: CASSLPGGSGSTDTQYF
cdr3_nt: TGTGCCAGCAGCTTACCTGGCGGGAGCGGGAGCACAGATACGCAGTATTTT

d_call: TRBD2
clone_size: many
j_call: TRBJ2-7
v_call: TRBV5-1
cdr3_aa: CASSPRLAGGYEQYF
cdr3_nt: TGTGCCAGCAGCCCAAGACTAGCGGGAGGATACGAGCAGTACTTC

d_call: TRBD1
clone_size: NA
j_call: TRBJ2-5
v_call: TRBV12-3/TRBV12-4
cdr3_aa: CASSLGEQGKETQYF
cdr3_nt: TGTGCCAGCAGTTTAGGGGAACAGGGGAAAGAGACCCAGTACTTC

d_call: NA
clone_size: NA
j_call: TRBJ2-7
v_call: TRBV6-2/TRBV6-3
cdr3_aa: CASADGTYEQYF
cdr3_nt: TGTGCCAGCGCCGACGGAACCTACGAGCAGTACTTC

d_call: NA
clone_size: few
j_call: TRBJ1-1
v_call: TRBV20-1
cdr3_aa: CSARDVQGQMNTEAFF
cdr3_nt: TGCAGTGCTAGAGATGTCCAGGGTCAGATGAACACTGAAGCTTTCTTT

d_call: TRBD1
clone_size: NA
j_call: TRBJ2-1
v_call: TRBV20-1
cdr3_aa: CSAPEPDRYNEQFF
cdr3_nt: TGCAGTGCTCCAGAACCGGACAGGTACAATGAGCAGTTCTTC

d_call: NA
clone_size: NA
j_call: TRBJ2-7
v_call: TRBV29-1
cdr3_aa: CSVSTTSYEQYF
cdr3_nt: TGCAGCGTCTCGACTACGAGCTACGAGCAGTACTTC